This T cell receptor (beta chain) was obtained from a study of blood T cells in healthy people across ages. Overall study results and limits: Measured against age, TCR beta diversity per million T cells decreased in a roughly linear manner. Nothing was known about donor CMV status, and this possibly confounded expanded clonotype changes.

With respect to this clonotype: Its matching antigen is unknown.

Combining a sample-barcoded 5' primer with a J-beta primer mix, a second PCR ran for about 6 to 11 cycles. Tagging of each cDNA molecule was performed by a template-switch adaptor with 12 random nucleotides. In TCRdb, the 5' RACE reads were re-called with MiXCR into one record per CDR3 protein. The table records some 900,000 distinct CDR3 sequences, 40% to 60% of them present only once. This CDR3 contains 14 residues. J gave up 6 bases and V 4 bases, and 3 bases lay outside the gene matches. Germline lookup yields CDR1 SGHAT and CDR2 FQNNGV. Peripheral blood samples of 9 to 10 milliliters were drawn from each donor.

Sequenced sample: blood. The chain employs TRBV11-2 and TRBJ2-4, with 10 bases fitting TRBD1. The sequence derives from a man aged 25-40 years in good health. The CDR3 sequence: CASSSDRGRNIQYF. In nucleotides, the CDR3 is TGTGCCAGCAGCTCCGACAGGGGGCGAAACATTCAGTACTTC.